This is a list of T cell receptor beta chains from one sample in a study of T cell responses to AZD1222 COVID-19 vaccine. Here immunoSEQ multiplex PCR was the method, and the copy in TCRdb shows in-frame clones only, minus some. The sample lists some 180,000 clones; roughly 92% were seen once. The sequenced sample was peripheral blood, obtained on day 0 of AZD1222 vaccination. Every receptor here comes from an adult in good health. CDR3s include the opening cysteine and the closing phenylalanine or tryptophan. The order of the fields is J gene, V gene, D gene, CDR3 protein, CDR3 DNA. A D gene is named only where the DNA matches it firmly.

TRBJ2-7	TRBV27	.	CASSRSGFSYEQYF	TGTGCCAGCAGCCGATCGGGGTTCTCCTACGAGCAGTACTTC
TRBJ1-3	TRBV6-5	.	CASSYGLYSGNTIYF	TGTGCCAGCAGTTACGGACTTTACTCTGGAAACACCATATATTTT
TRBJ1-5	TRBV6-2/TRBV6-3	.	CASSYQAGFQPQHF	TGTGCCAGCAGTTACCAGGCGGGGTTTCAGCCCCAGCATTTT
TRBJ1-5	TRBV30	.	CAWARVAGQPQHF	TGTGCCTGGGCCAGGGTTGCGGGGCAGCCCCAGCATTTT
TRBJ1-5	TRBV6-5	TRBD1	CASTRTGSVNQPQHF	TGTGCCAGCACCCGGACAGGGAGTGTCAATCAGCCCCAGCATTTT
TRBJ2-6	TRBV5-4	TRBD1	CASSLRQGVPSGANVLTF	TGTGCCAGCAGCTTGAGGCAGGGGGTGCCCTCTGGGGCCAACGTCCTGACTTTC
TRBJ2-7	TRBV7-8	TRBD2	CASSLTGTNFDEQYF	TGTGCCAGCAGCTTGACCGGGACTAATTTCGACGAGCAGTACTTC
TRBJ2-7	TRBV12-3/TRBV12-4	.	CASSRGNEQYF	TGTGCCAGCAGTAGGGGTAACGAGCAGTACTTC
TRBJ1-2	TRBV28	TRBD1	CASSLPGTGVNYGYTF	TGTGCCAGCAGTCTACCCGGGACAGGGGTTAACTATGGCTACACCTTC
TRBJ1-5	TRBV20-1	.	CSASRGVHQPQHF	TGCAGTGCTAGTCGGGGGGTTCATCAGCCCCAGCATTTT
TRBJ1-2	TRBV6-2/TRBV6-3	.	CASSYRSIGGYTF	TGTGCCAGCAGTTATAGGTCCATTGGTGGCTACACCTTC
TRBJ1-2	TRBV7-8	.	CASSLTRAGPYGYTF	TGTGCCAGCAGCCTAACCCGGGCAGGACCTTATGGCTACACCTTC
TRBJ2-7	TRBV7-9	TRBD2	CASSFALAGWDYEQYF	TGTGCCAGCAGCTTTGCACTAGCGGGATGGGACTACGAGCAGTACTTC
TRBJ2-7	TRBV5-1	TRBD2	CASSGDGRPYEQYF	TGCGCCAGCAGCGGCGACGGGAGGCCCTACGAGCAGTACTTC